The 17 T cell receptor beta chains below all came from one sample that was sequenced in a study of blood T cell repertoires in COVID-19. The method was immunoSEQ multiplex PCR; TCRdb's version includes in-frame clones alone and lacks a portion of them. Of some 91,000 clones in the sample, 70% to 85% were seen once. Sequenced material: peripheral blood. These receptors originate from a man between 65 and 85 years old with acute or convalescent COVID-19.

This clone was seen a handful of times. The genes are TRBV9 and TRBJ1-1; D gene ambiguous. Germline loops: CDR1 SGDLS, CDR2 YYNGEE. V lost 3 bases to trimming and J lost 5 bases, with 14 bases between them. The CDR3 has 14 residues. CDR3 amino acids: CASSAEARGTEAFF. CDR3 bases: TGTGCCAGCAGCGCCGAGGCCCGTGGGACTGAAGCTTTCTTT.

The V call is TRBV7-9, the J call TRBJ2-7; the match to TRBD2 covers 9 bases. Germline V CDR1 and CDR2: SEHNR, FQNEAQ (reference sequence). V gave up 9 bases and J gave up 5 bases; unmatched junction bases: 23. The CDR3 is 18 residues long. Written as DNA, the CDR3 is TGTGCCAGTCTCCCCGACGTCGCGGGAGGGCCTTTGAGAAACGAGCAGTACTTC. Its protein is CASLPDVAGGPLRNEQYF.

This clone was picked up one time. This rearrangement joins TRBV10-3 to TRBJ2-5; TRBD2 matches 12 bases. This CDR3 region has 15 residues. Germline V lookup: CDR1 ENHRY, CDR2 SYGVKD. J lost 1 base, V lost 3 bases, and 0 bases had no gene match. The CDR3 loop is CAISELAGGQETQYF. The CDR3 DNA reads TGTGCCATCAGTGAACTAGCGGGGGGCCAAGAGACCCAGTACTTC.

The chain is built from TRBV7-3 and TRBJ2-3; 9 positions match TRBD2. Germline V gene lookup returns CDR1 SGHTA and CDR2 FQGTGA. With V trimmed by 5 bases and J by 5 bases, 5 bases remained unmatched. The CDR3 is made up of 14 amino acids. The CDR3: CASSPSGEGDTQYF. CDR3 in DNA: TGTGCCAGCAGCCCTAGCGGGGAGGGAGATACGCAGTATTTT.

The chain couples TRBV15 to TRBJ2-5; TRBD1 aligns across 9 bases. This CDR3 is built from 14 residues. Germline CDR1 LNHNV, CDR2 YYDKDF (reference sequence). The V segment lost 3 bases and the J segment 4 bases; nucleotides outside the gene matches: 3. CDR3 coding DNA: TGTGCCACCAGCAGCGGACAGGGGACAGAGACCCAGTACTTC. Protein sequence: CATSSGQGTETQYF. The full variable domain, completed using reference TRBV15 and TRBJ2-5, is DAMVIQNPRYQVTQFGKPVTLSCSQTLNHNVMYWYQQKSSQAPKLLFHYYDKDFNNEADTPDNFQSRRPNTSFCFLDIRSPGLGDTAMYLCATSSGQGTETQYFGPGTRLLVL.

This sequence joins TRBV18 and TRBJ2-1, with 14 bases that match TRBD2. The CDR3 has 20 residues. Trimming at V came to 2 bases and at J to 0 bases, leaving 9 bases not matched to a gene. Germline CDR1 reads KGHSH; CDR2 reads LQKENI. The CDR3: CASSPRIRTSGRSSYNEQFF. CDR3 in DNA: TGTGCCAGCTCACCAAGGATTAGGACTAGCGGGAGGAGCTCCTACAATGAGCAGTTCTTC.

This chain joins TRBV21-1 and TRBJ2-7; the table's D call of TRBD2 was not tested on the DNA. TRBV21-1 is a recognized pseudogene. This CDR3 spans 13 amino acids. This chain's CDR3 is CASSKVAASEQYV. In DNA form, the CDR3 reads TGTGCCAGCAGCAAGGTGGCGGCTTCCGAGCAGTACGTC.

The rearrangement uses TRBV16 and TRBJ1-2; D possibly corresponds to TRBD1 (5 bases). CDR3 size: 18 residues. Germline-derived CDR1 and CDR2 are KGHSY and FQNENV. V gave up 0 bases and J gave up 2 bases, with 19 bases separating them. The CDR3 nucleotides are TGTGCCAGCAGCCAATCGATTTTCAGCAGGGAAGAAAACTATGGCTACACCTTC. Translating it yields CASSQSIFSREENYGYTF.

The chain recombines TRBV19 with TRBJ1-6; 10 bases agree with TRBD1. Germline trimming cut 0 bases from V and 9 bases from J; bases unmatched to any gene: 2. Germline V gene data show CDR1 as LNHDA and CDR2 as SQIVND (reference sequence). The CDR3 runs to 15 residues. CDR3 in DNA: TGTGCCAGTAGTATAGACGGGACAGGGGTTTCACCCCTCCACTTT. Translated, it gives CASSIDGTGVSPLHF.

The rearrangement joins TRBV9 to TRBJ2-3; D might be TRBD2 (6 bases). Trimming removed 4 bases at V and 2 bases at J, with 11 bases between. CDR1 is SGDLS and CDR2 is YYNGEE in the germline V gene. The CDR3 is made up of 14 amino acids. The CDR3 loop is CASSSWTNTDTQYF. In nucleotides, the CDR3 is TGTGCCAGCAGCTCCTGGACTAACACAGATACGCAGTATTTT.

Here the CDR3 reads CASSPPGGEQETQYF. The CDR3 coding sequence is TGTGCCAGCAGCCCCCCCGGGGGAGAGCAAGAGACCCAGTACTTC. V usage is TRBV5-6 and J usage is TRBJ2-5; possible D gene TRBD2, 6 bases. Germline V CDR1 and CDR2: SGHDT, YYEEEE. The CDR3 extends over 15 amino acids. The V end was cut by 4 bases, the J end by 2 bases, with 15 bases between.

The chain has TRBV18 and TRBJ2-3; D gene uncertain. Germline V gives CDR1 KGHSH, CDR2 LQKENI. CDR3 length: 13 residues. Trimming stripped 2 bases from V and 6 bases from J, with 9 bases between. In nucleotides, the CDR3 is TGTGCCAGCTCACCAATCACCCGGGATACGCAGTATTTT. As protein: CASSPITRDTQYF.

The gene calls are TRBV27 and TRBJ1-6; D not resolved. The CDR3 consists of 14 residues. Germline V gene lookup returns CDR1 MNHEY and CDR2 SMNVEV (reference sequence). V lost 4 bases to trimming and J lost 9 bases, with 13 bases between them. The CDR3 nucleotides are TGTGCCAGCAGTTCCGAAGTCGGTGCTTCACCCCTCCACTTT. The encoded protein is CASSSEVGASPLHF.

This sequence joins TRBV7-2 and TRBJ1-4; unclear D gene. V was clipped by 5 bases and J by 1 base, with 8 bases between them. The germline V gene has CDR1 SGHTA and CDR2 FQGNSA. The length of the CDR3 is 14 residues. The CDR3 nucleotides are TGTGCCAGCAGCCCCGTCGTAACTAATGAAAAACTGTTTTTT. Protein sequence: CASSPVVTNEKLFF. The full variable domain, in which reference TRBV7-2 and TRBJ1-4 provide the parts outside the CDR3, is GAGVSQSPSNKVTEKGKDVELRCDPISGHTALYWYRQSLGQGLEFLIYFQGNSAPDKSGLPSDRFSAERTGGSVSTLTIQRTQQEDSAVYLCASSPVVTNEKLFFGSGTQLSVL.

The CDR3 DNA sequence: TGTGCCAGTAGTAAACAGGGCGCCAAAAACATTCAGTACTTC. It specifies CASSKQGAKNIQYF. The chain combines TRBV19 with TRBJ2-4, with a weak D call TRBD1 (6 bases). Trimming cost V 4 bases and J 1 base, with 8 bases left between them. Germline CDR1 reads LNHDA; CDR2 reads SQIVND (reference sequence). The CDR3 spans 14 residues.

V and J are TRBV4-1 and TRBJ1-2, with 12 bases lining up with TRBD1. V shed 1 base and J 3 bases; nucleotides not matched to a gene: 12. Germline V gene sequence: CDR1 MGHRA, CDR2 YSYEKL. The CDR3 runs to 19 residues. CDR3 residues: CASSQGDRDRGHFHYGYTF. Written as DNA, the CDR3 is TGCGCCAGCAGCCAAGGGGACCGGGACAGGGGGCATTTTCACTATGGCTACACCTTC.

J is TRBJ2-2 and V is TRBV3-1 (or the pseudogene TRBV3-2); TRBD2 aligns across 10 bases. Germline CDR1 LGHDT, CDR2 YNNKEL (reference sequence). There are 15 residues in the CDR3. J lost 6 bases, V lost 7 bases, and 8 bases had no gene match. The CDR3 is CASTKAGGPAGELFF. DNA for the CDR3: TGTGCCAGCACCAAAGCGGGAGGGCCGGCCGGGGAGCTGTTTTTT.